These 8 T cell receptor beta chains share one sample of origin, sequenced in a study of T cells in tuberculosis. The time point here: new active TB diagnosis, blood taken before or within 7 days of starting treatment. The table came from immunoSEQ multiplex PCR; TCRdb's copy has only in-frame clones and leaves some out. Counted here are approximately 35,000 clones, about 90% occurring once; the ten biggest clones make up 5.5% to 7.5%. The source was PBMCs, collected at tuberculosis diagnosis. These TCRs come from an adult with tuberculosis. Some clones in this sample may be carry-over from other donors' samples.

The J gene is TRBJ1-1, the V gene TRBV5-5; possible D gene TRBD1, 5 bases. The V gene's germline CDR1 is SGHKS and CDR2 YYEKEE (reference sequence). This CDR3 comprises 15 residues. Between the trimmed V and J ends, which lost 0 bases and 5 bases, there was a span of 14 bases. CDR3 region: CASSLEVRAKTEAFF. CDR3 DNA sequence: TGTGCCAGCAGCTTGGAAGTCAGGGCAAAAACTGAAGCTTTCTTT.

This sequence joins TRBV7-6 and TRBJ1-5; D is possibly TRBD1 (6 bases). CDR1 and CDR2 from the germline V gene are SGHVS and FNYEAQ. CDR3 size: 15 residues. Trimming cost V 0 bases and J 9 bases, with 15 bases left between them. CDR3 region: CASSLAGTGTTPQHF. CDR3 DNA: TGTGCCAGCAGCTTAGCGGGTACAGGGACGACGCCCCAGCATTTT.

V usage is TRBV18 and J usage is TRBJ2-7; TRBD1 is a possible D gene (6 bases). Trimming cost V 1 base and J 6 bases, with 16 bases left between them. CDR1 is KGHSH and CDR2 is LQKENI in the germline V gene. This CDR3 has 15 amino acids. The CDR3 is CASSPLMDSHTEQYF. CDR3 nucleotide sequence: TGTGCCAGCTCACCACTGATGGACAGTCATACCGAGCAGTACTTC.

The chain couples TRBV4-2 to TRBJ2-7, with 8 bases identical to TRBD1. Trimming removed 1 base from V and 6 bases from J; junction bases left unmatched: 5. Germline values: CDR1 LGHNA, CDR2 YNFKEQ. The CDR3 is made up of 14 amino acids. Here the CDR3 reads CASSQARGQAEQYF. CDR3 DNA sequence: TGTGCCAGCAGCCAAGCCAGGGGGCAGGCCGAGCAGTACTTC.

The CDR3 bases are TGTGCCAGCAGCTCCGACGACTTAGACGGGGGACTCACCGGGGAGCTGTTTTTT. Its translation is CASSSDDLDGGLTGELFF. This rearrangement joins TRBV12-1 to TRBJ2-2; the table's D call, TRBD2, has no DNA check behind it. TRBV12-1 is annotated as a pseudogene. This CDR3 spans 18 amino acids.

The V gene is TRBV5-5, the J gene TRBJ2-2, with D possibly TRBD2 on 5 matching bases. Germline V gene lookup returns CDR1 SGHKS and CDR2 YYEKEE (reference sequence). The CDR3 totals 15 residues. V was clipped by 1 base and J by 4 bases, with 11 bases between them. The CDR3 loop reads CASSLFGIITGELFF. In nucleotides, the CDR3 is TGTGCCAGCAGCTTGTTCGGGATTATCACCGGGGAGCTGTTTTTT.

The V and J genes are TRBV6-5 and TRBJ1-1; TRBD1 might be the D (5 bases). V gave up 4 bases and J gave up 1 base, with 10 bases separating them. CDR1 and CDR2 from the germline V gene are MNHEY and SVGAGI. The CDR3 consists of 14 residues. Written as DNA, the CDR3 is TGTGCCAGCAGTTGGGGCGACGGGAACACTGAAGCTTTCTTT. This gives the protein CASSWGDGNTEAFF.

V gene TRBV6-1 combines with J gene TRBJ2-7, with D tentatively TRBD1 (6 bases). V lost 1 base, J lost 1 base, and 11 bases lay in between. CDR3 length: 15 residues. From germline, CDR1 is MNHNS and CDR2 SASEGT. The CDR3 nucleotides are TGTGCCAGCAGTGAAGTTTGGACAGAGTCCTACGAGCAGTACTTC. Its protein product is CASSEVWTESYEQYF.